This T cell receptor (beta chain) was recovered during a study of blood T cell repertoires in COVID-19. Study in general: COVID-19 samples collected from the United States, Italy and Spain covered acute and convalescent phases.

This clone appeared a few times. As processed by the authors: Nucleated cell counts were estimated from reference gene primer amplification. TCRdb's table, derived via immunoSEQ multiplex PCR, lists solely in-frame clones and lacks some. For V, J and clone size, that table is used; D and trimming come from the DNA. The sample lists 180,000 or so clones; approximately 85% were seen once. The V gene lost 1 base and the J gene lost 1 base, with 10 bases spanning the gap. Germline V gene lookup returns CDR1 LGHDT and CDR2 YNNKEL (reference sequence). The CDR3 totals 15 residues. The chain combines TRBV3-1 (or the pseudogene TRBV3-2) with TRBJ1-1; D is ambiguous. The sequence was collected from a woman aged 55-69 years with acute or convalescent COVID-19. Sequencing was done on a sample of peripheral blood. As DNA, the CDR3 is TGTGCCAGCAGCCAAGGATTTGGCAGGAACACTGAAGCTTTCTTT. Translated, it gives CASSQGFGRNTEAFF.